Below are 16 T cell receptor beta chains sequenced from a single sample in a study of shared clonotypes between healthy human individuals. Naive CD8 populations comprised CD45RO-negative cells positively selected for CCR7, excluding terminally differentiated effector memory CD45RA+ cells. Here immunoSEQ multiplex PCR was the method, and the copy in TCRdb shows in-frame clones only, minus some. The sample holds about 800,000 clones, approximately 97% seen once. The sequenced material came from naive CD8+ T cells sorted from blood. The receptors come from a man under 40 in good health.

The V and J genes are TRBV7-9 and TRBJ2-5; 8 positions agree with TRBD1. CDR3 size: 17 residues. Germline CDR1 and CDR2: SEHNR and FQNEAQ (reference sequence). J was trimmed by 4 bases and V by 5 bases; bases with no gene match: 15. The CDR3 loop is CASSPEQGEGFRETQYF. Here the CDR3 DNA reads TGTGCCAGCAGCCCAGAACAGGGGGAAGGTTTCAGAGAGACCCAGTACTTC.

This chain uses TRBV29-1 with TRBJ2-1; D unclear. Per germline, CDR1 SQVTM and CDR2 ANQGSEA. V shed 5 bases and J shed 8 bases, with 13 bases lying between them. This CDR3 has 12 amino acids. CDR3 DNA sequence: TGCAGCGTTTATGGGCTTCGACATGAGCAGTTCTTC. It encodes CSVYGLRHEQFF.

The chain links TRBV5-1 to TRBJ2-7; D possibly corresponds to TRBD2 (5 bases). Per germline, CDR1 SGHRS and CDR2 YFSETQ. Trimming removed 5 bases at V and 3 bases at J, with 9 bases between. CDR3 size: 12 residues. The CDR3 loop reads CASSNGDYEQYF. The CDR3 DNA sequence: TGCGCCAGCAGTAACGGGGACTACGAGCAGTACTTC.

The chain employs TRBV11-2 and TRBJ2-5; tentatively, D is TRBD1 (6 bases). V was trimmed by 4 bases and J by 2 bases, leaving 14 bases between them. The CDR3 consists of 15 residues. Germline V lookup: CDR1 SGHAT, CDR2 FQNNGV. The CDR3 nucleotides are TGTGCCAGCAGCTCCCGGGACATTACTCAAGAGACCCAGTACTTC. Translation gives CASSSRDITQETQYF.

The rearrangement joins TRBV7-9 to TRBJ1-1, with 8 bases aligning to TRBD1. This CDR3 has 15 amino acids. From germline, CDR1 is SEHNR and CDR2 FQNEAQ (reference sequence). V lost 4 bases and J lost 4; bases outside the gene matches: 8. The CDR3 bases are TGTGCCAGCAGCTCAGAACTAACAGGGGGCACTGAAGCTTTCTTT. This translates into CASSSELTGGTEAFF. Supplemented by reference TRBV7-9 and TRBJ1-1, the full variable domain reads DTGVSQNPRHKITKRGQNVTFRCDPISEHNRLYWYRQTLGQGPEFLTYFQNEAQLEKSRLLSDRFSAERPKGSFSTLEIQRTEQGDSAMYLCASSSELTGGTEAFFGQGTRLTVV.

The chain joins TRBV7-9 to TRBJ2-2, with TRBD1 matching over 11 bases. The junction had 8 bases not matched to a gene; V was cut back by 6 bases and J by 8 bases. This CDR3 spans 15 amino acids. Looked up from germline, CDR1 is SEHNR and CDR2 is FQNEAQ (reference sequence). Written as DNA, the CDR3 is TGTGCCAGCAGGAGGACAGGGGGCGCCGGTGGGGAGCTGTTTTTT. Translating gives CASRRTGGAGGELFF.

This clone came up once. The chain carries TRBV13 and TRBJ2-2; D is possibly TRBD1 (5 bases). This CDR3 region has 16 residues. V was clipped by 1 base and J by 4 bases, with 13 bases between them. CDR1 is PRHDT and CDR2 is FYEKMQ in the germline V gene (reference sequence). In DNA, the CDR3 is TGTGCCAGCAGCTTAGCAGGGTGGGGTGTCACCGGGGAGCTGTTTTTT. This codes for CASSLAGWGVTGELFF.

The chain recombines TRBV7-9 with TRBJ2-5, with TRBD1 matching over 7 bases. There are 14 residues in the CDR3. The germline V gene encodes CDR1 SEHNR and CDR2 FQNEAQ (reference sequence). The J segment lost 6 bases and the V segment lost 5 bases, leaving 9 bases of the junction unmatched. This chain's CDR3 is CASSGGTDGQTQYF. The CDR3 bases are TGTGCCAGCAGCGGTGGGACAGATGGACAGACCCAGTACTTC. Combining the CDR3 with reference TRBV7-9 and TRBJ2-5 gives the whole variable domain DTGVSQNPRHKITKRGQNVTFRCDPISEHNRLYWYRQTLGQGPEFLTYFQNEAQLEKSRLLSDRFSAERPKGSFSTLEIQRTEQGDSAMYLCASSGGTDGQTQYFGPGTRLLVL.

The chain combines TRBV7-6 with TRBJ2-5; no reliable D call. The germline V and J ends were trimmed by 1 base and 5 bases, with 8 bases remaining between them. Per germline, CDR1 SGHVS and CDR2 FNYEAQ. This CDR3 is built from 13 residues. CDR3 bases: TGTGCCAGCAGCTTAGAGGGTGCGGAGACCCAGTACTTC. This encodes CASSLEGAETQYF.

The chain joins TRBV7-9 to TRBJ2-7, with a weak D call TRBD1 (5 bases). Germline CDR1 reads SEHNR; CDR2 reads FQNEAQ (reference sequence). The CDR3 contains 13 residues. V dropped 6 bases and J dropped 3 bases, with 12 bases sitting between them. The CDR3 nucleotides read TGTGCCAGCAGTCCCATCGACAGCTACGAGCAGTACTTC. This encodes CASSPIDSYEQYF.

This rearrangement joins TRBV11-2 to TRBJ2-2; D gene ambiguous. This CDR3 contains 13 residues. V gave up 7 bases and J gave up 5 bases, with 11 bases separating them. The germline V gene has CDR1 SGHAT and CDR2 FQNNGV. In DNA, the CDR3 is TGTGCCAGCATGGTGGCTTTAACCGGGGAGCTGTTTTTT. Amino acid sequence: CASMVALTGELFF.

This chain connects TRBV27 to TRBJ1-5; D unresolved. CDR1 is MNHEY, CDR2 SMNVEV, per germline (reference sequence). Trimming removed 5 bases from V and 0 bases from J, with 11 bases in between. The CDR3 is 15 amino acids. CDR3 protein: CASSLREYSNQPQHF. The CDR3 DNA follows: TGTGCCAGCAGTCTTCGGGAATATAGCAATCAGCCCCAGCATTTT.

V and J are TRBV14 and TRBJ2-7; 10 nucleotides line up with TRBD1. Per germline, CDR1 SGHDN and CDR2 FVKESK. The CDR3 spans 21 residues. After removal of 4 bases from V and 0 bases from J, the junction contained 21 bases not matched to a gene. CDR3 sequence: CASSPPRLRDRGLRSSYEQYF. CDR3 nucleotides: TGTGCCAGCAGCCCCCCGCGCCTCCGGGACAGGGGACTACGAAGCTCCTACGAGCAGTACTTC.

The DNA for the CDR3 is TGCGCCAGCAGTAAAACAGGGGAGGTAGCTTTCTTT. Its translation: CASSKTGEVAFF. V is TRBV5-1 and J is TRBJ1-1, with 7 positions matching TRBD1. The ends lost 5 bases at V and 10 bases at J; junction bases unmatched: 8. CDR1 and CDR2 (germline): SGHRS, YFSETQ. This CDR3 region has 12 residues.

Comments on this clone: A much larger clone lies one base from this, so it may be a read error. CDR3 protein: CASSLSTDTQYF. CDR3 sequence (DNA): TGTGCCAGCAGCCTTAGCACAGATACGCAGTATTTT. V gene TRBV5-4 combines with J gene TRBJ2-3, with D hard to call. Germline CDR1 SGHNT, CDR2 YYREEE (reference sequence). The length of the CDR3 is 12 residues. Between the trimmed V and J ends, which lost 4 bases and 0 bases, there was a span of 3 bases. The full variable domain, completed using reference TRBV5-4 and TRBJ2-3, is ETGVTQSPTHLIKTRGQQVTLRCSSQSGHNTVSWYQQALGQGPQFIFQYYREEENGRGNFPPRFSGLQFPNYSSELNVNALELDDSALYLCASSLSTDTQYFGPGTRLTVL.

The CDR3 loop reads CSVEENTETNYGYTF. DNA of the CDR3: TGCAGCGTTGAAGAAAATACGGAAACTAACTATGGCTACACCTTC. The rearrangement links TRBV29-1 to TRBJ1-2; D not certain. Trimming stripped 0 bases from V and 0 bases from J, with 11 bases between. There are 15 residues in the CDR3. Looked up from germline, CDR1 is SQVTM and CDR2 is ANQGSEA.